This T cell receptor beta chain was recorded in a study of siplizumab effects on memory and regulatory T cells. The CDR3 contains 13 residues. Trimming cost V 2 bases and J 1 base, with 5 bases left between them. Germline assignment: CDR1 MNHEY and CDR2 SVGAGI. Profiling relied on immunoSEQ multiplex PCR, and the TCRdb table lists in-frame clones only, not all of them. The sample records some 6,000 clones, less than 75% being singletons. The rearrangement links TRBV6-5 to TRBJ1-1; D remains ambiguous. This sequence originates from a human donor in good health. The source material was effector memory CD8+ T cells sorted from blood. As for subset: unstimulated CD8+ effector memory T cells. CDR3 nucleotide sequence: TGTGCCAGCAGTTACACAGAGAACACTGAAGCTTTCTTT. It is translated as CASSYTENTEAFF.